This T cell receptor beta chain was captured in a study of CD8 T cells in Susac syndrome (dated 2019 in TCRdb). The study in broad terms: The study used repertoire sequencing to test whether antigen drove CD8+ T cell activation and differentiation in Susac syndrome. The clonality of the CD8+ T cell repertoire was compared across approximately eleven healthy donors, some 14 Susac syndrome patients and under 18 multiple sclerosis patients.

As for this clonotype: Its antigen is unknown. Per-base quality was not reported, and no clone a single base away is much larger than it.

RNA was extracted using the RNeasy kit, and about 0.45 to 1 microgram was reverse transcribed with random hexamers. The immunoSEQ multiplex PCR assay, covering 54 Vbeta and 13 Jbeta segments, was used to amplify TCR beta CDR3 regions. Bias from PCR amplification was corrected by using a synthetic template baseline for primer optimization and for computational correction. The original methods were these. Only productive sequences were kept, with reads annotated to V, D and J genes according to IMGT and analyzed in immunoSEQ Analyzer. Clonality was computed as one minus Shannon entropy normalized by log2 of the number of productive unique sequences. For each patient and control, public and private clones were evaluated within the 100 most prevalent clones. Clones were defined as Susac-specific if absent from the healthy and MS cohorts, from 1052 published viral clones and from other ImmuneACCESS disease sequences. The public reads were quality trimmed at Q25 with fastp and then assembled into clones with MiXCR by TCRdb, keeping productive beta chains. CDR3 protein sequences are deduplicated, and each keeps its most common genes and DNA. TCRdb's processing, not the study's, gives the V and J calls here. The sample table shows some 48,000 distinct CDR3 sequences, and over 90% are seen once. The ten largest clones represent around 0.43% of the sample.

Peripheral blood CD8+ and CD4+ T cells from healthy donors, Susac syndrome patients and multiple sclerosis patients were profiled using high-throughput TCR beta sequencing. Healthy donors were age- and sex-matched controls. Bulk CD8+ and CD4+ T cells were purified magnetically by negative isolation, whereas CD8+ TEMRA cells were enriched by FACS. Blood was drawn into EDTA tubes, processed within 24 hours, and PBMCs were isolated by density gradient centrifugation. PBMCs intended for TCR sequencing were cryopreserved in liquid nitrogen and were subsequently thawed in a 37 degrees C water bath. Purity of sorted or isolated CD4+, CD8+ and CD8+ TEMRA cells was at least 90%. Overall study outcomes, separate from this receptor: The TCR sequencing and HLA analysis was acknowledged to have included a relatively small number of individuals.

The sequence was obtained from a human donor in good health. The sequenced sample consisted of CD8+ T cells from PBMCs.

The CDR3 loop reads CASSLGTSGYTYEQYF. The DNA reads TGTGCCAGCAGTTTAGGTACTAGCGGATACACCTACGAGCAGTACTTC. Here the chain combines TRBV27 and TRBJ2-7; TRBD2 agrees with 8 junctional bases. Via the germline V gene (reference sequence), CDR1 is MNHEY and CDR2 SMNVEV. The CDR3 numbers 16 residues from cysteine through phenylalanine. Only CDR3 DNA remains: 48 bases, in frame from the first base. V has 2 bases trimmed and J has 2 bases trimmed; junction bases matching no gene number 8.